This T cell receptor (beta chain) originates from a study of blood T cell repertoires in COVID-19. Overall study context: Acute and convalescent COVID-19 samples came from the United States, Italy and Spain. T cells, B-cell-depleted T cells, or PBMCs supplied cDNA or gDNA.

The CDR3 spans 13 residues. Per the study methods: Reference gene primer amplification gave estimated nucleated cell counts. The method was immunoSEQ multiplex PCR; TCRdb's version includes in-frame clones alone and lacks a portion of them. That table is the source of V, J and clone size, and D and trimming were worked out from the DNA. There are approximately 94,000 clones in the sample; over 80% occur only once, and 13% lies in the top ten. The chain links TRBV1 to TRBJ2-5; the table's D call TRBD2 went unverified against the DNA. TRBV1 is noted as a pseudogene. The sequence derives from a man aged 45-65 years with active or convalescent COVID-19. Material for sequencing was peripheral blood. The CDR3 is CTSWGETQETQYF. The CDR3 coding sequence is TGCACCAGCTGGGGGGAGACTCAAGAGACCCAGTACTTC.